These 9 T cell receptor beta chains were sequenced from one sample in a study of graft-versus-host responses after intestinal transplantation (dated by TCRdb to about 2021). To prepare the library, the immunoSEQ multiplex PCR assay was applied. TCRdb took this table from immuneACCESS and kept in-frame rearrangements with V and J called. Such tables lack part of the clones; where checked against another copy, unresolved V genes explain under half of the gap, and the rest is unexplained. Present in this sample are some 85,000 clones, around 92% of which were seen just once. The leading ten clones occupy about 0.4% of the sample. Their recognized antigens are unknown. The intended sense of this specimen's time point label: cells obtained before transplantation from donor or recipient. Source: unstimulated CD8+ T cells sorted from spleen or lymph node cells, taken before transplant. Receptors originate from a human donor who was the organ donor for an intestinal transplant.

The chain employs TRBV5-6 and TRBJ2-7; maybe TRBD1 (6 bases). The CDR3 extends over 16 amino acids. The V end lost 7 bases, the J end lost 6 bases, and 26 bases lay between the germline ends. The germline V gene encodes CDR1 SGHDT and CDR2 YYEEEE. In DNA form, the CDR3 reads TGTGCCAGCCCCCCCCACCGGGACACCGCAAAGGGCGAGCAGTACTTC. As protein: CASPPHRDTAKGEQYF.

V and J are TRBV4-3 and TRBJ1-1; D ambiguous. This CDR3 region has 16 residues. Germline V gene lookup returns CDR1 LGHNA and CDR2 YSLEER. The V end lost 0 bases, the J end lost 0 bases, and 11 bases lay between the germline ends. CDR3 nucleotide sequence: TGCGCCAGCAGCCAAGAACCCGCGGCCCTGAACACTGAAGCTTTCTTT. Translated: CASSQEPAALNTEAFF.

The V and J genes are TRBV19 and TRBJ1-2; the match to TRBD1 covers 11 bases. The CDR3 spans 13 residues. Trimming took 6 bases from V and 8 from J; bases not matched to a gene: 5. CDR1 is LNHDA, CDR2 SQIVND, per germline (reference sequence). The CDR3 DNA follows: TGTGCCAGTAGCGGACAGGGGGCGTGGGGCTACACCTTC. Translating gives CASSGQGAWGYTF.

Only a few counts were recorded for this clone. V and J are TRBV10-2 and TRBJ2-3; 7 bases align to TRBD2. Germline-derived CDR1 and CDR2 are WSHSY and SAAADI. J gave up 0 bases and V 5 bases, and 5 bases lay outside the gene matches. This CDR3 contains 15 residues. CDR3 region: CASSFSGLSTDTQYF. The CDR3 DNA reads TGCGCCAGCAGTTTCTCGGGACTAAGCACAGATACGCAGTATTTT.

V is TRBV5-1 and J is TRBJ2-3, with 13 nucleotides matching TRBD2. Losses at the gene ends were 0 bases for V and 2 bases for J; bases not matched to a gene: 6. Germline V gene data show CDR1 as SGHRS and CDR2 as YFSETQ. The CDR3 is 18 residues long. Here the CDR3 reads CASSLGLAGGLDTDTQYF. The CDR3 coding sequence is TGCGCCAGCAGCTTGGGACTAGCGGGGGGCCTGGACACAGATACGCAGTATTTT.

The chain joins TRBV29-1 to TRBJ1-1; 7 bases are a match to TRBD1. V lost 8 bases, J lost 4 bases, and 10 bases stayed unmatched. The germline CDR1 and CDR2 sequences are SQVTM and ANQGSEA. This CDR3 has 13 residues. Here the CDR3 DNA reads TGCAGCCTTCGACAGGGTGGAACCACTGAAGCTTTCTTT. Its protein is CSLRQGGTTEAFF.

This chain connects TRBV6-5 to TRBJ2-7, with 9 bases identical to TRBD2. CDR1 MNHEY and CDR2 SVGAGI come from the germline V gene. V trimming: 4 bases; J trimming: 0 bases; junction bases outside the gene matches: 1. CDR3 length: 14 residues. CDR3 amino acids: CASSSAGGSYEQYF. The CDR3 DNA follows: TGTGCCAGCAGTTCAGCGGGAGGCTCCTACGAGCAGTACTTC.

Here the CDR3 reads CASSMTSGGARDIQYF. The DNA for the CDR3 is TGTGCCAGCAGTATGACTAGCGGGGGGGCCCGAGACATTCAGTACTTC. The chain joins TRBV7-9 to TRBJ2-4; 14 bases agree with TRBD2. CDR3 size: 16 residues. Germline V gene lookup returns CDR1 SEHNR and CDR2 FQNEAQ (reference sequence). V shed 6 bases, J shed 8 bases, and the junction held 9 bases outside the gene matches.

The chain links TRBV6-1 to TRBJ1-2; the D is unclear. In germline, CDR1 is MNHNS, CDR2 SASEGT. The ends were cut back, 1 base at V and 8 bases at J, with 20 bases in the middle. The CDR3 extends over 16 amino acids. The CDR3 coding sequence is TGTGCCAGCAGTGAAGAGCCTTTTATTTTCGGAGACGGCTACACCTTC. This codes for CASSEEPFIFGDGYTF.